The 20 T cell receptor beta chains below were found in one sample sequenced in a study of blood T cells in healthy people across ages. With a J-beta primer mix and a sample-barcoded 5' primer, a second PCR ran roughly 6 to 12 cycles. MiXCR was run by TCRdb on the 5' RACE reads, yielding one entry per CDR3 protein. The sample has some 1.5 million distinct CDR3 sequences, roughly 27% seen once. The specimen sequenced was blood. The receptors were sampled from a young woman in good health.

This clonotype has more than one count but fewer than ten. The V and J genes are TRBV5-1 and TRBJ2-3; D unclear. The CDR3 loop spans 15 amino acids. Between the trimmed V and J ends, which lost 0 bases and 0 bases, there was a span of 8 bases. CDR1 SGHRS and CDR2 YFSETQ come from the germline V gene. The CDR3 loop is CASSLGDKSTDTQYF. In nucleotides, the CDR3 is TGCGCCAGCAGCTTGGGTGATAAGAGCACAGATACGCAGTATTTT.

Ten or more counts support this clonotype. The CDR3 is CASSLEPTGPPFF. Here the CDR3 DNA reads TGCGCCAGCAGCTTGGAGCCCACAGGGCCTCCGTTCTTC. The gene calls are TRBV5-1 and TRBJ2-1; TRBD1 is a possible D gene (6 bases). From germline, CDR1 is SGHRS and CDR2 YFSETQ. V was shortened by 0 bases and J by 15 bases, with 16 bases between the two germline ends. CDR3 length equals 13 residues.

The rearrangement links TRBV7-9 to TRBJ2-1; 10 bases line up with TRBD2. Germline trimming cut 6 bases from V and 7 bases from J; bases unmatched to any gene: 18. The V gene's germline CDR1 is SEHNR and CDR2 FQNEAQ (reference sequence). The CDR3 contains 18 residues. CDR3: CASRPRVASGGLRNEQFF. The CDR3 bases are TGTGCCAGCAGACCCAGAGTGGCTAGCGGGGGCCTACGGAATGAGCAGTTCTTC. The full variable domain, completed using reference TRBV7-9 and TRBJ2-1, is DTGVSQNPRHKITKRGQNVTFRCDPISEHNRLYWYRQTLGQGPEFLTYFQNEAQLEKSRLLSDRFSAERPKGSFSTLEIQRTEQGDSAMYLCASRPRVASGGLRNEQFFGPGTRLTVL.

Details on this clonotype: Since a much larger clone is just one base distant, this may be a read error. The chain employs TRBV6-5 and TRBJ2-7, with 8 bases identical to TRBD2. The CDR3 contains 17 residues. The germline gives CDR1 MNHEY, CDR2 SVGAGI. Unmatched junction bases numbered 11, after V lost 1 base and J lost 3 bases. The CDR3 loop reads CASSYWTSSGPVYEQYF. In nucleotides, the CDR3 is TGTGCCAGCAGTTACTGGACTAGCTCGGGCCCCGTCTACGAGCAGTACTTC.

The V and J genes are TRBV20-1 and TRBJ1-1, with D maybe TRBD1 (5 bases). The V end lost 8 bases, the J end lost 2 bases, and 12 bases lay between the germline ends. The CDR3 covers 12 residues. Germline loops: CDR1 DFQATT, CDR2 SNEGSKA (reference sequence). The CDR3 nucleotides read TGCAGTCCCAGGGTAACCAACACTGAAGCTTTCTTT. This encodes CSPRVTNTEAFF.

The rearrangement joins TRBV29-1 to TRBJ1-1; 8 bases agree with TRBD1. Germline loops: CDR1 SQVTM, CDR2 ANQGSEA. CDR3 length equals 12 residues. The ends lost 5 bases at V and 5 bases at J; junction bases unmatched: 4. The CDR3 bases are TGCAGCGTTTGCAGGGGGCAGACTGAAGCTTTCTTT. Its translation: CSVCRGQTEAFF.

J is TRBJ2-3 and V is TRBV20-1; TRBD2 matches at 13 bases. The CDR3 runs 14 residues. The germline V gene has CDR1 DFQATT and CDR2 SNEGSKA (reference sequence). Trimming took 5 bases from V and 9 from J; bases not matched to a gene: 8. The CDR3 DNA follows: TGCAGTGCTGACGGACTAGCGGGAGTAGGGACGCAGTATTTT. Its translation: CSADGLAGVGTQYF.

This clonotype has at least ten counts. V is TRBV2 and J is TRBJ2-7, with 8 bases aligning to TRBD1. J gave up 6 bases and V 4 bases, and 11 bases lay outside the gene matches. Germline V CDR1 and CDR2: SNHLY, FYNNEI. The CDR3 totals 15 residues. The DNA for the CDR3 is TGTGCCAGCAGTGGAGCTGACAGGGGCACACGCGAGCAGTACTTC. Protein: CASSGADRGTREQYF.

Comment on this clonotype: Its ends do not fully match the called genes, so a read error is possible. The chain employs TRBV20-1 and TRBJ1-3; D unclear. Germline lookup yields CDR1 DFQATT and CDR2 SNEGSKA (reference sequence). The CDR3 sequence is 13 residues long. CDR3 DNA sequence: TGTAGTGTATTGACGGAATCTGGAAACACCATATATTTT. Its translation: CSVLTESGNTIYF.

This clonotype was observed a handful of times. J is TRBJ2-5 and V is TRBV4-1, with D unresolved. CDR1 is MGHRA and CDR2 is YSYEKL in the germline V gene. CDR3 size: 13 residues. V shed 1 base and J shed 13 bases, with 16 bases lying between them. This CDR3 is CASSQVLPTDLYF. CDR3 coding DNA: TGCGCCAGCAGCCAAGTTCTACCGACTGATCTGTACTTC.

The chain has TRBV29-1 and TRBJ2-4, with 10 bases aligning to TRBD2. Germline V lookup: CDR1 SQVTM, CDR2 ANQGSEA. The V gene end was trimmed by 3 bases and the J gene end by 13 bases; junction bases not matched to a gene: 15. The CDR3 sequence is 15 residues long. The CDR3 spells CSVERVAGGVNEQYF. The CDR3 nucleotides are TGCAGCGTTGAGCGTGTAGCGGGGGGTGTGAATGAGCAGTACTTC.

This chain links TRBV2 with TRBJ2-5, with D uncertain. Trimming cost V 6 bases and J 5 bases, with 10 bases left between them. The CDR3 covers 12 residues. Per germline, CDR1 SNHLY and CDR2 FYNNEI. Written as DNA, the CDR3 is TGTGCCAGCAGCAAGGGTTGGGAGACCCAGTACTTC. This codes for CASSKGWETQYF.

J is TRBJ2-1 and V is TRBV6-6; 12 bases are shared with TRBD1. The assigned J gene may be wrong: the sequence end matches TRBJ2-7 better. CDR1 MNHNY and CDR2 SVGAGI come from the germline V gene (reference sequence). CDR3 size: 15 residues. For the CDR3, the DNA is TGTGCCAGCAGGCTGGGGACAGGGGGCTACAATGAGCAGTACTTC. Translation: CASRLGTGGYNEQYF.

This clonotype occurred many times. The rearrangement joins TRBV9 to TRBJ2-3; the D call may be TRBD1 or TRBD2 (6 bases each). Trimming stripped 1 base from V and 2 bases from J, with 11 bases between. Germline CDR1 is SGDLS and CDR2 is YYNGEE. This CDR3 region has 15 residues. The CDR3 protein is CASSVTGGHTDTQYF. In DNA form, the CDR3 reads TGTGCCAGCAGCGTAACCGGGGGCCACACAGATACGCAGTATTTT.

The rearrangement uses TRBV2 and TRBJ2-1, with TRBD2 matching 8 bases. V trimming: 2 bases; J trimming: 7 bases; junction bases outside the gene matches: 10. The CDR3 runs 16 residues. CDR1 is SNHLY, CDR2 FYNNEI, per germline. The CDR3 nucleotides read TGTGCCAGCAGTGAAAATCATCCGGGGGGGACTAATGAGCAGTTCTTC. This codes for CASSENHPGGTNEQFF.

The V gene is TRBV20-1, the J gene TRBJ2-1; TRBD2 aligns across 8 bases. The CDR3 sequence is 16 residues long. In germline, CDR1 is DFQATT, CDR2 SNEGSKA (reference sequence). V trimming: 0 bases; J trimming: 9 bases; junction bases outside the gene matches: 13. The CDR3: CSARDIRPPGGGEQFF. CDR3 in DNA: TGCAGTGCTAGAGATATACGGCCTCCGGGAGGGGGTGAGCAGTTCTTC.

The genes are TRBV5-1 and TRBJ1-5, with 8 bases that match TRBD1. CDR1 is SGHRS and CDR2 is YFSETQ in the germline V gene. J was trimmed by 5 bases and V by 3 bases; bases with no gene match: 4. There are 14 residues in the CDR3. This chain's CDR3 is CASSWTTGDQPQHF. The CDR3 nucleotides read TGCGCCAGCAGCTGGACGACAGGGGATCAGCCCCAGCATTTT.

This clonotype was detected a few times. The rearrangement uses TRBV3-1 and TRBJ2-1, with 11 nucleotides matching TRBD2. There are 16 residues in the CDR3. The germline CDR1 and CDR2 sequences are LGHDT and YNNKEL (reference sequence). J lost 9 bases, V lost 0 bases, and 7 bases had no gene match. CDR3 protein: CASSQDGGLAGTEQFF. CDR3 nucleotide sequence: TGTGCCAGCAGCCAAGATGGAGGACTAGCGGGTACTGAGCAGTTCTTC.

In its sample, this clonotype was seen once. The gene calls are TRBV19 and TRBJ1-2; D gene ambiguous. This CDR3 is 13 amino acids long. Trimming removed 3 bases at V and 3 bases at J, with 8 bases between. Germline assignment: CDR1 LNHDA and CDR2 SQIVND (reference sequence). Here the CDR3 reads CASSMGSYYGYTF. In DNA form, the CDR3 reads TGTGCCAGTAGTATGGGCAGCTACTATGGCTACACCTTC.

This chain uses TRBV20-1 with TRBJ2-1; the match to TRBD2 covers 7 bases. Gene TRBJ2-7 matches the end of the DNA better, so the J call may be wrong. The CDR3 runs 17 residues. Germline CDR1 reads DFQATT; CDR2 reads SNEGSKA (reference sequence). CDR3 loop: CSATPGPLAATYNEQYF. CDR3 coding DNA: TGCAGTGCTACCCCGGGTCCCCTAGCGGCGACCTACAATGAGCAGTACTTC.